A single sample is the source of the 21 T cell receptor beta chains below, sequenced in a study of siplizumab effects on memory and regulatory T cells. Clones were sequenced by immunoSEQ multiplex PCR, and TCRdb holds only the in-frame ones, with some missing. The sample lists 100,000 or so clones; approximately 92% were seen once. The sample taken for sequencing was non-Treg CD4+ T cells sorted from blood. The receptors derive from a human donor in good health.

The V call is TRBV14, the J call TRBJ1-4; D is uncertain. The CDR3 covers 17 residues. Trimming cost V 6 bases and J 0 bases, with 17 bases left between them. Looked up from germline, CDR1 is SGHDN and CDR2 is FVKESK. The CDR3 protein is CASRYKNPEATNEKLFF. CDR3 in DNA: TGTGCCAGCAGATACAAGAACCCTGAAGCAACTAATGAAAAACTGTTTTTT.

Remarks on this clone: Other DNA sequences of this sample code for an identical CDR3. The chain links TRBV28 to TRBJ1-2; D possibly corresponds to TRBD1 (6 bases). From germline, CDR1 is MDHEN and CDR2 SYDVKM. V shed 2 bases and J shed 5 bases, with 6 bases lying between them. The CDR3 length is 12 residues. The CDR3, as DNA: TGTGCCAGCAGTTTAAGGGGGTATGGCTACACCTTC. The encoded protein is CASSLRGYGYTF.

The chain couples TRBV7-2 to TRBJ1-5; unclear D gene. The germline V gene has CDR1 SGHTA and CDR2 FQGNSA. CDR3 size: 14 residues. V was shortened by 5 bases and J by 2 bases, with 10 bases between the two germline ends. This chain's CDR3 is CASSMDGGNQPQHF. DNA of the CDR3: TGTGCCAGCAGCATGGACGGGGGCAATCAGCCCCAGCATTTT. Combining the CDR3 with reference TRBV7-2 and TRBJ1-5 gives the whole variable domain GAGVSQSPSNKVTEKGKDVELRCDPISGHTALYWYRQSLGQGLEFLIYFQGNSAPDKSGLPSDRFSAERTGGSVSTLTIQRTQQEDSAVYLCASSMDGGNQPQHFGDGTRLSIL.

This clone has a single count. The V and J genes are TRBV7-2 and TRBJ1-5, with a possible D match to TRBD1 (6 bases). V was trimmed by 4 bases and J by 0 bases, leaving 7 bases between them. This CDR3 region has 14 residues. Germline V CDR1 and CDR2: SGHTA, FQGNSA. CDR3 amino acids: CASSYRDSNQPQHF. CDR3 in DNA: TGTGCCAGCAGCTACAGGGATAGCAATCAGCCCCAGCATTTT.

The CDR3, as DNA: TGTGCCAGCAATCCGGGGGGAAACCAAGAGACCCAGTACTTC. Protein product: CASNPGGNQETQYF. The chain couples TRBV9 to TRBJ2-5; 7 nucleotides agree with TRBD2. J gave up 0 bases and V 6 bases, and 5 bases lay outside the gene matches. Germline assignment: CDR1 SGDLS and CDR2 YYNGEE. CDR3 length: 14 residues. Together with reference TRBV9 and TRBJ2-5, the CDR3 gives the full variable domain: DSGVTQTPKHLITATGQRVTLRCSPRSGDLSVYWYQQSLDQGLQFLIQYYNGEERAKGNILERFSAQQFPDLHSELNLSSLELGDSALYFCASNPGGNQETQYFGPGTRLLVL.

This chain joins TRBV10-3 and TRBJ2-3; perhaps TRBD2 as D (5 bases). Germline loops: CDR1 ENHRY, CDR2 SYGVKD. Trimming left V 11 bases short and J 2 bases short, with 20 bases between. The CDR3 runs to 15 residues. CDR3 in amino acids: CASSKGGSSTDTQYF. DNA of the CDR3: TGTGCCTCCTCGAAGGGCGGGTCCTCCACAGATACGCAGTATTTT.

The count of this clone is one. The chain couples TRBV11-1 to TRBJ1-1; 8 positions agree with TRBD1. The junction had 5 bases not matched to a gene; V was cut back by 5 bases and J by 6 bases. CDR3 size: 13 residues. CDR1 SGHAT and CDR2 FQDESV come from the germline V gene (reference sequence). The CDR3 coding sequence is TGTGCCAGCAGCGCAGACAGGGGTGCTGAAGCTTTCTTT. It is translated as CASSADRGAEAFF.

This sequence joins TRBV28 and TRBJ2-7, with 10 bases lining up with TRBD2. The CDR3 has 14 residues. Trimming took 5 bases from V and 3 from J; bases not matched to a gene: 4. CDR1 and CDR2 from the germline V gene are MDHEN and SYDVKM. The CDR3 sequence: CASSLAGDLYEQYF. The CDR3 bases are TGTGCCAGCAGTCTAGCGGGAGACCTCTACGAGCAGTACTTC.

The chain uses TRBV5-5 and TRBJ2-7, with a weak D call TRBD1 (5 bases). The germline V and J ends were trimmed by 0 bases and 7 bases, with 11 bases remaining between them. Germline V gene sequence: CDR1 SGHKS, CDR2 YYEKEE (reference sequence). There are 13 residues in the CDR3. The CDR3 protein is CASSLVRAGEQYF. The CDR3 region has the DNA TGTGCCAGCAGCTTGGTCAGGGCAGGGGAGCAGTACTTC. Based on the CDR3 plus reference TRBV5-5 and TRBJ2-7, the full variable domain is DAGVTQSPTHLIKTRGQQVTLRCSPISGHKSVSWYQQVLGQGPQFIFQYYEKEERGRGNFPDRFSARQFPNYSSELNVNALLLGDSALYLCASSLVRAGEQYFGPGTRLTVT.

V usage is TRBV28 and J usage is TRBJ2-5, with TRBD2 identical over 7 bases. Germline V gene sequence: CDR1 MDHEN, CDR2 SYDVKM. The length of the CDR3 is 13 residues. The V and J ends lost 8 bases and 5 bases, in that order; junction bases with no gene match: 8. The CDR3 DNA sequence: TGTGCCAGCGGCCAAGCGGGGCGGGAGACCCAGTACTTC. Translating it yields CASGQAGRETQYF. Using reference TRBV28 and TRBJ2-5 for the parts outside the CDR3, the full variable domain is DVKVTQSSRYLVKRTGEKVFLECVQDMDHENMFWYRQDPGLGLRLIYFSYDVKMKEKGDIPEGYSVSREKKERFSLILESASTNQTSMYLCASGQAGRETQYFGPGTRLLVL.

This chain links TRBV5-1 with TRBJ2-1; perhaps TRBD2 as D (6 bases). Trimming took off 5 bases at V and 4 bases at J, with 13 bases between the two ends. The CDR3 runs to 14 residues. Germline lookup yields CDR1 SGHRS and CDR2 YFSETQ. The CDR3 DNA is TGCGCCAGCAGATGGCGGGGAGGTTACAATGAGCAGTTCTTC. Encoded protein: CASRWRGGYNEQFF.

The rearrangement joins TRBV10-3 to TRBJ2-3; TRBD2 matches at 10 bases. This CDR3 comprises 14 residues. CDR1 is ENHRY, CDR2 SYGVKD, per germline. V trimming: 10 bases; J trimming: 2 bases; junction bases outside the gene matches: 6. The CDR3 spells CATNSGGSTDTQYF. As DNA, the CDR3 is TGTGCCACGAATAGCGGGGGGTCCACAGATACGCAGTATTTT.

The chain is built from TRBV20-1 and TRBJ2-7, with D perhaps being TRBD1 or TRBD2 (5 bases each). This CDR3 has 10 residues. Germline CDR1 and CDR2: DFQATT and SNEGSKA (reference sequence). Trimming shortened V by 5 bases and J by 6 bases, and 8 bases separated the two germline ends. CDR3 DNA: TGCAGTGCTCGGGGCGGCGAGCAGTACTTC. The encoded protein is CSARGGEQYF.

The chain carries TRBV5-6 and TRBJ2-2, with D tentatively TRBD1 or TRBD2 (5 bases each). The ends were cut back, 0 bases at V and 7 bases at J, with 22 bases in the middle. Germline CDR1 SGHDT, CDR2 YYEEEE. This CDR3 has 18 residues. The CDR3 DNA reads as TGTGCCAGCAGCTTGGCCTCGAGGGACCCGGGTTTTGGCGGGGAGCTGTTTTTT. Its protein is CASSLASRDPGFGGELFF.

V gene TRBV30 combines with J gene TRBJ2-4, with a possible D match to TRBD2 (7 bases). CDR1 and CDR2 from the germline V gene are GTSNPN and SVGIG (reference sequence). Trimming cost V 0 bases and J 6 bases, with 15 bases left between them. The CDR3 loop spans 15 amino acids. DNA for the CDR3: TGTGCCTGGAGTGTAGGGGGGGCTGTAGGAAACATTCAGTACTTC. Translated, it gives CAWSVGGAVGNIQYF.

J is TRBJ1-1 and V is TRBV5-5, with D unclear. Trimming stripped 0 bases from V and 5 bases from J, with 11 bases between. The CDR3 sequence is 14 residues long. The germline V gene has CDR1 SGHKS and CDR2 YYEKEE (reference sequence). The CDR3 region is CASSLEGGPTEAFF. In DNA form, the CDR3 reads TGTGCCAGCAGCTTGGAAGGAGGGCCTACTGAAGCTTTCTTT.

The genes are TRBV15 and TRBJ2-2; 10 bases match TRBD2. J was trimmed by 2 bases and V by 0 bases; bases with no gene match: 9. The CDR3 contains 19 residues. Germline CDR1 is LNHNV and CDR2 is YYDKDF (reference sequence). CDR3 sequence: CATSRDIRLAGSNTGELFF. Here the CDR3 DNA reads TGTGCCACCAGCAGAGATATACGACTAGCGGGTTCTAACACCGGGGAGCTGTTTTTT.

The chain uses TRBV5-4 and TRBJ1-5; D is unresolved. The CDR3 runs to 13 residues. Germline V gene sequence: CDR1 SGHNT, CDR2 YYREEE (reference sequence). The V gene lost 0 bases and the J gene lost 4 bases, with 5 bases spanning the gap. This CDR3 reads CASSLGPNQPQHF. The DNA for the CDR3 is TGTGCCAGCAGCTTGGGGCCAAATCAGCCCCAGCATTTT.

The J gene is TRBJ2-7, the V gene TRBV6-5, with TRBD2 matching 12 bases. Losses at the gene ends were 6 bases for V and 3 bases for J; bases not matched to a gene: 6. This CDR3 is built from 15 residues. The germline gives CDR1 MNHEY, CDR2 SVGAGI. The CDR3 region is CASSRTSGGYYEQYF. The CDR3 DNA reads TGTGCCAGCAGCCGAACTAGCGGGGGGTACTACGAGCAGTACTTC.

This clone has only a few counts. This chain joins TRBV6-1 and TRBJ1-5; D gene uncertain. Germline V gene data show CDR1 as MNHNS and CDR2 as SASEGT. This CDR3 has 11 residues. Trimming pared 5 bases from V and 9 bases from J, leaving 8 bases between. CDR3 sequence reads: CASSNIWPQHF. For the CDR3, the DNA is TGTGCCAGCAGTAACATATGGCCCCAGCATTTT.

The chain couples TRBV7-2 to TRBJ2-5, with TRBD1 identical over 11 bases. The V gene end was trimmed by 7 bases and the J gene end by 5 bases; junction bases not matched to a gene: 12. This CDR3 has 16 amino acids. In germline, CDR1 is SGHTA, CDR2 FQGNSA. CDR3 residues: CASMSWTGGGGETQYF. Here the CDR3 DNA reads TGTGCCAGCATGAGCTGGACAGGGGGCGGAGGGGAGACCCAGTACTTC.